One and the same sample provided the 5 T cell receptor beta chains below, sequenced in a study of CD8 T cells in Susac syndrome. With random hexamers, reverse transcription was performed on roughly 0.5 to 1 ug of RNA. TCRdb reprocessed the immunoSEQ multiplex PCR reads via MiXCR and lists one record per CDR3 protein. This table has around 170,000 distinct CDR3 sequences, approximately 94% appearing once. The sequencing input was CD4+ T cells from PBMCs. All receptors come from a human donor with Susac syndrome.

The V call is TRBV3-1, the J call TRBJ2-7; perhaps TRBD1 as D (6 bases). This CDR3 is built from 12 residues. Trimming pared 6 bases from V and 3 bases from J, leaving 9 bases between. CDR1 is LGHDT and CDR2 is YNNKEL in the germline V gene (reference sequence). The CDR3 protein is CASRSRGYEQYF. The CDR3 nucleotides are TGTGCCAGCAGGTCCAGGGGCTACGAGCAGTACTTC.

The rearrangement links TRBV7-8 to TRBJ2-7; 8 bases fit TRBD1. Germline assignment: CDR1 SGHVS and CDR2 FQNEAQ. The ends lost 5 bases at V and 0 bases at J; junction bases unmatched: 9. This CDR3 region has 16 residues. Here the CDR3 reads CASSLYGTGSSYEQYF. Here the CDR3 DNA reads TGTGCCAGCAGCCTTTACGGGACAGGATCCTCCTACGAGCAGTACTTC.

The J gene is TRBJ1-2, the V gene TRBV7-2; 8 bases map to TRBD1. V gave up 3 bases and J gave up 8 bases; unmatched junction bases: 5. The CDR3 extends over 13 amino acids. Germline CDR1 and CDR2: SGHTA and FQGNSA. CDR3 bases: TGTGCCAGCAGCTTCTTCGGACAGGGAGGCTACACCTTC. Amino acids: CASSFFGQGGYTF.

Here the CDR3 reads CASSQASGTGELFF. The CDR3 nucleotides are TGTGCCAGCAGCCAAGCGTCCGGGACCGGGGAGCTGTTTTTT. The gene calls are TRBV4-2 and TRBJ2-2; no clear D gene. Germline V gene sequence: CDR1 LGHNA, CDR2 YNFKEQ. The CDR3 is 14 residues long. V dropped 1 base and J dropped 5 bases, with 8 bases sitting between them.

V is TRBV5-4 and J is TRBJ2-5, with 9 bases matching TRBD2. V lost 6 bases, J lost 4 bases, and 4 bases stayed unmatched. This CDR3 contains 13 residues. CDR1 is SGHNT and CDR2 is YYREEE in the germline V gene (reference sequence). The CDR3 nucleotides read TGTGCCAGCACCCTAGCGGGGCTAGAGACCCAGTACTTC. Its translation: CASTLAGLETQYF.